These 29 T cell receptor beta chains originate from one sample sequenced in a study of molecular identifiers for immune sequencing clone quantification. TCRdb re-called the PCR reads through MiXCR, storing one row per CDR3 protein. Here the sample spans over 550,000 distinct CDR3 sequences, roughly 25% being singletons. The source material was naive CD8+ T cells from blood, with Jurkat cell RNA spiked in. Subset of the sample: FACS-sorted CD8+CD4-CCR7+CD45RA+ naive T cells. These receptors were collected from a human donor in good health. Some libraries in this study had Jurkat cell RNA spiked in.

This clonotype has just a few counts. The V and J genes are TRBV6-2 or TRBV6-3 and TRBJ2-3, with a possible D match to TRBD2 (6 bases). V lost 1 base to trimming and J lost 3 bases, with 11 bases between them. The germline V gene encodes CDR1 MNHEY and CDR2 SVGEGT. CDR3 length: 15 residues. The CDR3 bases are TGTGCCAGCAGTTACTGGTCTAGCGAGACAGATACGCAGTATTTT. It encodes CASSYWSSETDTQYF.

This clonotype was found a few times. The genes are TRBV30 and TRBJ1-2, with no clear D. Trimming left V 2 bases short and J 4 bases short, with 17 bases between. Germline CDR1 and CDR2: GTSNPN and SVGIG (reference sequence). This CDR3 contains 15 residues. The CDR3 DNA reads as TGTGCCTGGAGTTATTCGGCAGTCGCTGGCTATGGCTACACCTTC. This sequence encodes CAWSYSAVAGYGYTF.

This chain uses TRBV7-9 with TRBJ2-2; a weak D match, TRBD1 (6 bases). Trimming left V 6 bases short and J 5 bases short, with 19 bases between. The CDR3 spans 16 residues. Germline V gene data show CDR1 as SEHNR and CDR2 as FQNEAQ (reference sequence). The CDR3 sequence: CASSTLGRGGTGELFF. In DNA form, the CDR3 reads TGTGCCAGCAGTACACTGGGCCGAGGGGGAACCGGGGAGCTGTTTTTT.

This clonotype has a handful of counts. The CDR3 loop is CASSRLEGFQEKLFF. The CDR3 nucleotides are TGTGCCAGCAGCCGGCTTGAGGGGTTTCAGGAAAAACTGTTTTTT. The chain couples TRBV7-9 to TRBJ1-4, with D possibly TRBD1 on 5 matching bases. The CDR3 sequence is 15 residues long. Trimming stripped 5 bases from V and 8 bases from J, with 18 bases between. Germline lookup yields CDR1 SEHNR and CDR2 FQNEAQ (reference sequence).

This chain links TRBV7-9 with TRBJ1-2; D call uncertain. The germline V gene encodes CDR1 SEHNR and CDR2 FQNEAQ (reference sequence). V was pared by 2 bases and J by 5 bases, with 9 bases between. This CDR3 comprises 13 residues. The CDR3 region is CASSLPAGYGYTF. The CDR3, as DNA: TGTGCCAGCAGCTTACCCGCGGGTTATGGCTACACCTTC.

On this clonotype itself: Just one base apart from a much larger clone, this may be a read error. The gene calls are TRBV5-5 and TRBJ2-7; 7 bases match TRBD1. The germline V gene encodes CDR1 SGHKS and CDR2 YYEKEE (reference sequence). The CDR3 totals 15 residues. This CDR3 is CVSSLETGQAYEQYF. The CDR3 nucleotides read TGTGTCAGCAGCTTGGAGACCGGACAGGCCTACGAGCAGTACTTC.

This clonotype was picked up a small number of times. This sequence joins TRBV18 and TRBJ1-5, with TRBD1 matching 8 bases. J was trimmed by 2 bases and V by 5 bases; bases with no gene match: 5. The length of the CDR3 is 15 residues. Germline CDR1 KGHSH, CDR2 LQKENI. In DNA, the CDR3 is TGTGCCAGCTCAGCCGCGACAGGGGGCAATCAGCCCCAGCATTTT. Amino acid sequence: CASSAATGGNQPQHF.

In DNA, the CDR3 is TGTGCCAGCAGCATAGGTGGGGGACCCCAGTACTTC. This translates into CASSIGGGPQYF. The rearrangement uses TRBV7-9 and TRBJ2-5, with D perhaps assigned TRBD1 or TRBD2 (5 bases each). V was trimmed by 5 bases and J by 9 bases, leaving 13 bases between them. This CDR3 contains 12 residues. CDR1 is SEHNR, CDR2 FQNEAQ, per germline (reference sequence). Full variable domain (remainder filled in from reference TRBV7-9 and TRBJ2-5): DTGVSQNPRHKITKRGQNVTFRCDPISEHNRLYWYRQTLGQGPEFLTYFQNEAQLEKSRLLSDRFSAERPKGSFSTLEIQRTEQGDSAMYLCASSIGGGPQYFGPGTRLLVL.

Ten or more counts support this clonotype. Written as DNA, the CDR3 is TGTGCCAGCAGTGACAGGGACGAGCAGTACTTC. This gives the protein CASSDRDEQYF. This chain links TRBV27 with TRBJ2-7, with 7 bases that match TRBD1. The germline CDR1 and CDR2 sequences are MNHEY and SMNVEV (reference sequence). The junction had 0 bases not matched to a gene; V was cut back by 5 bases and J by 5 bases. The CDR3 length is 11 residues.

The genes are TRBV7-9 and TRBJ1-2, with TRBD1 matching over 7 bases. Losses at the gene ends were 7 bases for V and 4 bases for J; bases not matched to a gene: 9. The CDR3 contains 14 residues. Per the germline V gene, CDR1 is SEHNR and CDR2 is FQNEAQ (reference sequence). The CDR3 DNA reads TGTGCCAGCACCAATGAGGGGGCCTCCTATGGCTACACCTTC. Its protein is CASTNEGASYGYTF.

The V gene is TRBV12-3 or TRBV12-4, the J gene TRBJ2-1; D unclear. Between the trimmed V and J ends, which lost 8 bases and 6 bases, there was a span of 17 bases. The CDR3 length is 14 residues. This chain's CDR3 is CASRLGVVCNEQFF. CDR3 coding DNA: TGTGCCAGCCGCCTGGGCGTGGTCTGCAATGAGCAGTTCTTC.

This clonotype was seen at least ten times. The V and J genes are TRBV27 and TRBJ1-2; 9 bases line up with TRBD1. This CDR3 is built from 14 residues. Germline-derived CDR1 and CDR2 are MNHEY and SMNVEV (reference sequence). J gave up 6 bases and V 6 bases, and 8 bases lay outside the gene matches. The CDR3 DNA reads as TGTGCCAGCAGACTCTTGACAGGGGGTCATGGCTACACCTTC. Amino acid sequence: CASRLLTGGHGYTF.

The chain is built from TRBV11-2 and TRBJ2-5, with 14 bases that match TRBD2. Looked up from germline, CDR1 is SGHAT and CDR2 is FQNNGV. CDR3 length: 15 residues. V trimming: 3 bases; J trimming: 4 bases; junction bases outside the gene matches: 1. The CDR3 nucleotides are TGTGCCAGCAGCTTTGGGACTAGCGGGAGAGAGACCCAGTACTTC. Residues: CASSFGTSGRETQYF.

In regard to this clonotype: A much larger clone is a single base away; this may be a read error. Here the CDR3 reads CASGVGLADNNEQFF. The CDR3 DNA sequence: TGTGCCAGCGGCGTAGGCCTAGCGGATAACAATGAGCAGTTCTTC. The rearrangement links TRBV9 to TRBJ2-1; TRBD2 matches 7 bases. Germline-derived CDR1 and CDR2 are SGDLS and YYNGEE. The CDR3 contains 15 residues. The variable domain in full, with the rest retrieved from reference TRBV9 and TRBJ2-1, is DSGVTQTPKHLITATGQRVTLRCSPRSGDLSVYWYQQSLDQGLQFLIQYYNGEERAKGNILERFSAQQFPDLHSELNLSSLELGDSALYFCASGVGLADNNEQFFGPGTRLTVL.

V usage is TRBV6-2 or TRBV6-3 and J usage is TRBJ2-3, with 15 bases identical to TRBD2. This CDR3 has 18 amino acids. The J segment lost 0 bases and the V segment lost 7 bases, leaving 8 bases of the junction unmatched. Germline CDR1 and CDR2: MNHEY and SVGEGT. The CDR3 DNA sequence: TGTGCCAGCATTCTTGGACTAGCGGGGGGGCCGAGCACAGATACGCAGTATTTT. Its protein product is CASILGLAGGPSTDTQYF.

Only one count was recorded for this clonotype. A single base separates this from a much larger clone, so it may be a read error. This rearrangement joins TRBV6-5 to TRBJ2-1; either TRBD1 or TRBD2 may supply D (5 bases each). Germline CDR1 reads MNHEY; CDR2 reads SVGAGI. The CDR3 contains 13 residues. CDR3 loop: CASSYYQGDERFF. CDR3 bases: TGTGCCAGCAGTTACTACCAGGGAGATGAGCGGTTCTTC.

This clonotype was counted only a few times. The V call is TRBV13, the J call TRBJ1-1, with TRBD1 identical over 8 bases. The germline CDR1 and CDR2 sequences are PRHDT and FYEKMQ (reference sequence). The CDR3 has 12 amino acids. V was clipped by 9 bases and J by 6 bases; unmatched bases: 6. CDR3 sequence (DNA): TGTGCCAGTCTCCAACAGGGGGCTGAAGCTTTCTTT. It translates to CASLQQGAEAFF.

This clonotype occurred a few times. This chain links TRBV5-6 with TRBJ2-7, with 7 bases fitting TRBD1. This CDR3 contains 15 residues. V shed 4 bases and J 0 bases; nucleotides not matched to a gene: 7. Germline values: CDR1 SGHDT, CDR2 YYEEEE. Here the CDR3 reads CASSPQTGSSYEQYF. The CDR3 nucleotides are TGTGCCAGCAGCCCCCAGACAGGGAGCTCCTACGAGCAGTACTTC.

This clonotype has a single count. One end of the junction is discordant with germline, which a read error may explain. V gene TRBV2 combines with J gene TRBJ2-4; 9 bases map to TRBD2. CDR3 length: 19 amino acids. Germline CDR1 reads SNHLY; CDR2 reads FYNNEI. The CDR3 protein is CASSETGGRVRLAKTIQYF. The CDR3 bases are TGTGCCAGCAGTGAGACGGGCGGGAGGGTCAGACTAGCCAAAACCATTCAGTACTTC. Supplemented by reference TRBV2 and TRBJ2-4, the full variable domain reads EPEVTQTPSHQVTQMGQEVILRCVPISNHLYFYWYRQILGQKVEFLVSFYNNEISEKSEIFDDQFSVERPDGSNFTLKIRSTKLEDSAMYFCASSETGGRVRLAKTIQYFGAGTRLSVL.

The sample holds many counts of this clonotype. The chain uses TRBV20-1 and TRBJ2-3; D remains ambiguous. There are 11 residues in the CDR3. In germline, CDR1 is DFQATT, CDR2 SNEGSKA (reference sequence). The V and J ends lost 3 bases and 3 bases respectively, with 4 bases between them. This CDR3 is CSARETDTQYF. CDR3 sequence (DNA): TGCAGTGCTAGGGAAACAGATACGCAGTATTTT.

This clonotype came up many times. The rearrangement links TRBV12-3 or TRBV12-4 to TRBJ1-5; 9 nucleotides line up with TRBD1. The length of the CDR3 is 15 residues. With 6 bases clipped from V and 3 bases from J, the junction kept 6 bases outside the gene matches. CDR3 protein: CASSRDRGNNQPQHF. The CDR3 nucleotides read TGTGCCAGCAGCCGCGACAGGGGGAACAATCAGCCCCAGCATTTT.

Many counts were recorded for this clonotype. The V call is TRBV20-1, the J call TRBJ2-4; D may be TRBD1 or TRBD2 (5 bases each). Germline V gene sequence: CDR1 DFQATT, CDR2 SNEGSKA (reference sequence). The CDR3 is 15 amino acids. Deletions cut 3 bases from V and 0 bases from J, with 12 bases between. CDR3 DNA sequence: TGCAGTGCTAGCCTCCCGGGGCTAGCCAAAAACATTCAGTACTTC. It codes for CSASLPGLAKNIQYF.

This clonotype was observed a single time. The chain has TRBV30 and TRBJ2-7; D remains ambiguous. The V end was cut by 5 bases, the J end by 9 bases, with 17 bases between. CDR3 length: 12 residues. Germline CDR1 reads GTSNPN; CDR2 reads SVGIG (reference sequence). Here the CDR3 DNA reads TGTGCCTGGGCCGCCGGCCTCAACGCGCAGTACTTC. This encodes CAWAAGLNAQYF.

This clonotype came up many times. This chain links TRBV27 with TRBJ1-4; D is unresolved. The germline V gene encodes CDR1 MNHEY and CDR2 SMNVEV (reference sequence). The length of the CDR3 is 14 residues. V lost 2 bases, J lost 11 bases, and 15 bases lay in between. The CDR3, as DNA: TGTGCCAGCAGTTTAGGCGGAGCCAACGCGAAACTGTTTTTT. Protein: CASSLGGANAKLFF. The full variable domain, its missing parts supplied by reference TRBV27 and TRBJ1-4, is EAQVTQNPRYLITVTGKKLTVTCSQNMNHEYMSWYRQDPGLGLRQIYYSMNVEVTDKGDVPEGYKVSRKEKRNFPLILESPSPNQTSLYFCASSLGGANAKLFFGSGTQLSVL.

Of note for this clonotype: Germline is not matched at one junction end, which may reflect a read error. The chain combines TRBV20-1 with TRBJ2-7, with 12 bases that match TRBD2. From germline, CDR1 is DFQATT and CDR2 SNEGSKA (reference sequence). The CDR3 sequence is 16 residues long. This CDR3 is CSGRVRRLAGVGEQYF. CDR3 nucleotide sequence: TGCAGTGGTAGAGTGCGCCGACTAGCGGGAGTAGGTGAGCAGTACTTC.

The chain couples TRBV12-3 or TRBV12-4 to TRBJ1-1, with 7 nucleotides matching TRBD1. With 4 bases clipped from V and 5 bases from J, the junction kept 7 bases outside the gene matches. CDR3 length: 14 residues. The CDR3 region has the DNA TGTGCCAGCAGTTCAGGGGGTTCTACAACTGAAGCTTTCTTT. It specifies CASSSGGSTTEAFF.

The V and J genes are TRBV9 and TRBJ2-2, with D possibly TRBD1 on 5 matching bases. CDR3 length equals 12 residues. V lost 5 bases to trimming and J lost 9 bases, with 11 bases between them. From germline, CDR1 is SGDLS and CDR2 YYNGEE. The CDR3 DNA reads as TGTGCCAGCAGTCGCACAGGCCGGGAGCTGTTTTTT. Translating it yields CASSRTGRELFF.

As for this clonotype: One end of the junction does not line up with germline, which may come from a read error. The V and J genes are TRBV5-1 and TRBJ1-5, with D perhaps matching TRBD1 (5 bases). The CDR3 is 14 residues long. Germline CDR1 SGHRS, CDR2 YFSETQ. The CDR3 bases are TGCGCCAACAGCTTGGCCGGGGGAAATCAGCCCCAGCATTTT. Translation gives CANSLAGGNQPQHF.

The CDR3 sequence: CASTDVQRQPQHF. The CDR3 DNA reads as TGTGCCAGCACCGATGTCCAACGACAGCCCCAGCATTTT. This chain joins TRBV12-3 or TRBV12-4 and TRBJ1-5; D is unclear. The CDR3 spans 13 residues. V was cut by 7 bases and J by 7 bases, with 14 bases left in between.